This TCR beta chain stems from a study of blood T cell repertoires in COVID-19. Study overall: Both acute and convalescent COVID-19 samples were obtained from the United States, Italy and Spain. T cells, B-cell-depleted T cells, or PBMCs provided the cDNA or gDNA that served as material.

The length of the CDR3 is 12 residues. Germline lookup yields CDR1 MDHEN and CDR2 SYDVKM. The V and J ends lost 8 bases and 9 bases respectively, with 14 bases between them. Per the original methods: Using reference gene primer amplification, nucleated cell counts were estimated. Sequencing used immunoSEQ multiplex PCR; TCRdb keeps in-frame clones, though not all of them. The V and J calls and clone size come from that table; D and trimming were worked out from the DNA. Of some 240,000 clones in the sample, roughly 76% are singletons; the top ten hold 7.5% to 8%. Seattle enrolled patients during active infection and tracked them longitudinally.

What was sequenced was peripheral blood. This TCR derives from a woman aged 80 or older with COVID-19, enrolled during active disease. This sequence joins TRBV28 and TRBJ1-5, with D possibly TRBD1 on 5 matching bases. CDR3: CASSTRAWPQHF. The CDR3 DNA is TGTGCCAGCTCAACCAGGGCTTGGCCCCAGCATTTT.